This T cell receptor (beta chain) stems from a study of cytomegalovirus exposure and HLA in healthy donors. The donors were part of the validation cohort, which consisted of under 150 subjects and was separate from the first cohort of roughly 620 subjects. Libraries were prepared by immunoSEQ multiplex PCR; TCRdb keeps only in-frame clonotypes and omits some of them. The sample yields around 180,000 clones, approximately 84% seen once. V gave up 3 bases and J gave up 0 bases; unmatched junction bases: 8. The CDR3 is made up of 18 amino acids. Germline loops: CDR1 SGDLS, CDR2 YYNGEE. Sequencing input: PBMCs. The TCR was taken from a man between 18 and 29 years old in good health and CMV-seropositive. This chain links TRBV9 with TRBJ2-7, with 14 bases matching TRBD2. The CDR3 is CASSDGLAGGPSSYEQYF. In DNA form, the CDR3 reads TGTGCCAGCAGCGATGGACTAGCGGGAGGCCCCAGCTCCTACGAGCAGTACTTC.